This T cell receptor (beta chain) originates from a study of blood T cell repertoires in COVID-19. Using immunoSEQ multiplex PCR, the repertoire was profiled, and TCRdb retains in-frame clones only, with some absent. The sample consists of roughly 100,000 clones, 70% to 90% of them appearing once. Seattle-derived patients entered the study during active infection and were followed longitudinally. CDR3 size: 16 residues. The germline gives CDR1 KGHDR, CDR2 SFDVKD. V was pared by 4 bases and J by 4 bases, with 9 bases of the junction left unmatched. The chain is built from TRBV24-1 and TRBJ1-5, with 7 bases aligning to TRBD1. The TCR was taken from a human donor with COVID-19, enrolled during active disease. The donor label of this sample is uncertain. The sample was peripheral blood. The CDR3 DNA sequence: TGTGCCACCAGTGAGCCAACAGGGGCTACAAATCAGCCCCAGCATTTT. Translation gives CATSEPTGATNQPQHF.